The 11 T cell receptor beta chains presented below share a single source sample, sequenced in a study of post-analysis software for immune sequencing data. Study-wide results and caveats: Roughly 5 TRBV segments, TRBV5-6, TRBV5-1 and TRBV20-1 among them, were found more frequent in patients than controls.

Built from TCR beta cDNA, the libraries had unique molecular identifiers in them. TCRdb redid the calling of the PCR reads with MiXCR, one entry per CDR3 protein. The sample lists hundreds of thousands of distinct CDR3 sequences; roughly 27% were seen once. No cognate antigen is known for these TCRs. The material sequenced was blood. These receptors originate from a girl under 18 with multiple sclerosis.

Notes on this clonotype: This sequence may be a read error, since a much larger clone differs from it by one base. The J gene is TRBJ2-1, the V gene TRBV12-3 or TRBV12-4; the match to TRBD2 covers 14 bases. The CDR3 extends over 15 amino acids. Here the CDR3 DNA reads TGTGTCAGCAGTTCGACTAGCGGGAGGGCCAATGAGCAGTTCTTC. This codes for CVSSSTSGRANEQFF.

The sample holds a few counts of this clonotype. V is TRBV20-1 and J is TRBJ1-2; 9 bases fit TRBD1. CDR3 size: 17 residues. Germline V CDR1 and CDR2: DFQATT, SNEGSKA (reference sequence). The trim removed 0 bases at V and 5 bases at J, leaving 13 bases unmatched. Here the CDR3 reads CSARDWRDREQYYGYTF. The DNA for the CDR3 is TGCAGTGCTAGAGATTGGAGGGACAGGGAGCAATATTATGGCTACACCTTC.

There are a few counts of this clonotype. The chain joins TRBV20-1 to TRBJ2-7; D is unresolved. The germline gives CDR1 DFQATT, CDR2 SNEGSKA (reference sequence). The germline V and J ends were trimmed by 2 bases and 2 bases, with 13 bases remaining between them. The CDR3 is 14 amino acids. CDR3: CSARWVLTAYEQYF. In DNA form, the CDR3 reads TGCAGTGCTAGATGGGTACTCACAGCCTACGAGCAGTACTTC.

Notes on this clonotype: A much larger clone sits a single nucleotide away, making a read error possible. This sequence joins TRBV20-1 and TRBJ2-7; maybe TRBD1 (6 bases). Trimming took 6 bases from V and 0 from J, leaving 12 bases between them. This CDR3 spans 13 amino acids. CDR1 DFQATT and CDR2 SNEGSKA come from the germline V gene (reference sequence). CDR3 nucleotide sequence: TGCAGTGCCCTGGGACAAAACTCCTACGAGCAGTACTTC. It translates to CSALGQNSYEQYF.

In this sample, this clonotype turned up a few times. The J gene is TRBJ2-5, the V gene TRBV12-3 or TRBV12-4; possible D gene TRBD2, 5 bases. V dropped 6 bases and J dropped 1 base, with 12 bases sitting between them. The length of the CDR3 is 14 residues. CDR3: CASSQTRVQETQYF. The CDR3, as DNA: TGTGCCAGCAGCCAAACTAGAGTCCAAGAGACCCAGTACTTC.

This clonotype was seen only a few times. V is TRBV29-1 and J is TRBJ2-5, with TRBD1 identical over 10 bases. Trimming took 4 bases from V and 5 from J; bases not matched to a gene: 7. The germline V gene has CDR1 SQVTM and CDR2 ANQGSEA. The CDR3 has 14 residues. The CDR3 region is CSVGLTGGRETQYF. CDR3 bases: TGCAGCGTTGGATTGACAGGGGGCAGGGAGACCCAGTACTTC.

CDR3 protein: CASSYSGAHRGYTF. DNA of the CDR3: TGTGCCAGCAGTTACTCAGGCGCTCACCGGGGCTACACCTTC. This chain links TRBV6-5 with TRBJ1-2; D gene ambiguous. The CDR3 is made up of 14 amino acids. Germline CDR1 reads MNHEY; CDR2 reads SVGAGI. Deletions cut 0 bases from V and 8 bases from J, with 13 bases between.

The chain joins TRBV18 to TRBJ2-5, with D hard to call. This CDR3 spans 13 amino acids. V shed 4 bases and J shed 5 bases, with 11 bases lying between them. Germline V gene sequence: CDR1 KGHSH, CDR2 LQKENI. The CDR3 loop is CASSLLRAETQYF. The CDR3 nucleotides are TGTGCCAGCTCACTCCTACGGGCGGAGACCCAGTACTTC.

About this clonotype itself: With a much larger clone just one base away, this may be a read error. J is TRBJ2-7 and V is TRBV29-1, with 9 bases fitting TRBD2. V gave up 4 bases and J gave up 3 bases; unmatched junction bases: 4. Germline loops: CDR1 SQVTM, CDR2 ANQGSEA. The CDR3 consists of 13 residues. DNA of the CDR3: TGCAGCGTTGCCCTAGCGGGGTTCTACGAGCAGTACTTC. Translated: CSVALAGFYEQYF.

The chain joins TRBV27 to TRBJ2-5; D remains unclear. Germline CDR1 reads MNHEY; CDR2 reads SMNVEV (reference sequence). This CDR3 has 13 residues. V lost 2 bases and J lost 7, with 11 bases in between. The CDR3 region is CASSLALKGTQYF. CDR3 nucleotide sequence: TGTGCCAGCAGTTTAGCTCTAAAGGGGACCCAGTACTTC.

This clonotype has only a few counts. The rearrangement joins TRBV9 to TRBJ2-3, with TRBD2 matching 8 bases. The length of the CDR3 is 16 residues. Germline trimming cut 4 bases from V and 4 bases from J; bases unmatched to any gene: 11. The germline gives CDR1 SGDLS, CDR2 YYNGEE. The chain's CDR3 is CASSPTAGAHADTQYF. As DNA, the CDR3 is TGTGCCAGCAGCCCCACAGCGGGGGCGCATGCAGATACGCAGTATTTT. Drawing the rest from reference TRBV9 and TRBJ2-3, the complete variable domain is DSGVTQTPKHLITATGQRVTLRCSPRSGDLSVYWYQQSLDQGLQFLIQYYNGEERAKGNILERFSAQQFPDLHSELNLSSLELGDSALYFCASSPTAGAHADTQYFGPGTRLTVL.